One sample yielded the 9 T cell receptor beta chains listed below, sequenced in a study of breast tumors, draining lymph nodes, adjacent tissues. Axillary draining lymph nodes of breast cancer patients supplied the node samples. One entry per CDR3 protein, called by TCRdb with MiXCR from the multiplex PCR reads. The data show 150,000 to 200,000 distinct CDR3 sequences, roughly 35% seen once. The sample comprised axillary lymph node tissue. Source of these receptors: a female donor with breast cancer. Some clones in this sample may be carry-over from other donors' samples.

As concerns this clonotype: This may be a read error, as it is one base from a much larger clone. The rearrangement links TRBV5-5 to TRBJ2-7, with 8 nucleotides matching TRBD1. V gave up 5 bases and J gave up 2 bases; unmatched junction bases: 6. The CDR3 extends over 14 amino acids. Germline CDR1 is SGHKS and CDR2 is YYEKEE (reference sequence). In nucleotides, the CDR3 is TGTGCCAGCAGGCCGGGACAGGCCACCTACGAGCAGTACTTC. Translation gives CASRPGQATYEQYF.

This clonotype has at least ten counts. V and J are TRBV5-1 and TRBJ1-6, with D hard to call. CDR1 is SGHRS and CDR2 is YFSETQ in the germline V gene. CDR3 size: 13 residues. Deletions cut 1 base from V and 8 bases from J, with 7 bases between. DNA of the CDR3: TGCGCCAGCAGCTTGTTCTCGGATTCACCCCTCCACTTT. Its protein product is CASSLFSDSPLHF.

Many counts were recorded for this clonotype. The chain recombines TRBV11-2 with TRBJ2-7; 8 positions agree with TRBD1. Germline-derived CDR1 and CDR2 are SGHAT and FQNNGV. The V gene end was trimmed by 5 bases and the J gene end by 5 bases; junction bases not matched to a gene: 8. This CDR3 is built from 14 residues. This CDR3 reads CASSPGQGNNEQYF. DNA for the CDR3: TGTGCCAGCAGCCCCGGACAGGGAAATAACGAGCAGTACTTC.

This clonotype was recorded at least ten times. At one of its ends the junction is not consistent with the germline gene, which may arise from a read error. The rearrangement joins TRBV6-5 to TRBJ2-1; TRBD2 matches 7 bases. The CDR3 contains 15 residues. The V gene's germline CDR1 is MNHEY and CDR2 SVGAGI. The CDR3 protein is CASSHSGGSSHEQFF. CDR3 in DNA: TGTGCCAGCAGTCACTCTGGCGGGAGTTCCCATGAGCAGTTCTTC.

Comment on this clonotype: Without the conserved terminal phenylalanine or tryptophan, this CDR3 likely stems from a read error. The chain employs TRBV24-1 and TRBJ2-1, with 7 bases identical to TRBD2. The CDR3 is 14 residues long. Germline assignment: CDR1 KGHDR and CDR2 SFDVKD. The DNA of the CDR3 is TGCGCCACCAGTGATAGAGCGGGAACCTATGAGCAGTTCCTC. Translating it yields CATSDRAGTYEQFL.

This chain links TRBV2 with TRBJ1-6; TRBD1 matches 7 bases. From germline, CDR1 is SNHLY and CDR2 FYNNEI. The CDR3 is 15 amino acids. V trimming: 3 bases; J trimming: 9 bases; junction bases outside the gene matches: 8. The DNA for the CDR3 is TGTGCCAGCAGTGAGACCGGGACAGTAGTTTCACCCCTCCACTTT. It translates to CASSETGTVVSPLHF. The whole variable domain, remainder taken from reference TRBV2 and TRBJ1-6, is EPEVTQTPSHQVTQMGQEVILRCVPISNHLYFYWYRQILGQKVEFLVSFYNNEISEKSEIFDDQFSVERPDGSNFTLKIRSTKLEDSAMYFCASSETGTVVSPLHFGNGTRLTVT.

The CDR3, as DNA: TGTGCCAGCAGCCTAGGGGTTAACTGTAGCTACACCTTC. Its protein is CASSLGVNCSYTF. This chain joins TRBV7-9 and TRBJ1-2; D possibly corresponds to TRBD1 (5 bases). This CDR3 has 13 residues. V was shortened by 5 bases and J by 9 bases, with 16 bases between the two germline ends. Germline V gene lookup returns CDR1 SEHNR and CDR2 FQNEAQ (reference sequence). Drawing the rest from reference TRBV7-9 and TRBJ1-2, the complete variable domain is DTGVSQNPRHKITKRGQNVTFRCDPISEHNRLYWYRQTLGQGPEFLTYFQNEAQLEKSRLLSDRFSAERPKGSFSTLEIQRTEQGDSAMYLCASSLGVNCSYTFGSGTRLTVV.

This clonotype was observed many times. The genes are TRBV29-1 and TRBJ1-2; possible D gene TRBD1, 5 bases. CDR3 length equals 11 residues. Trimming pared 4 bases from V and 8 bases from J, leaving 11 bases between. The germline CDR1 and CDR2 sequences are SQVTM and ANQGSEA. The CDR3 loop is CSVGAGRGYTF. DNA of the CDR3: TGCAGCGTTGGGGCAGGGAGAGGCTACACCTTC.

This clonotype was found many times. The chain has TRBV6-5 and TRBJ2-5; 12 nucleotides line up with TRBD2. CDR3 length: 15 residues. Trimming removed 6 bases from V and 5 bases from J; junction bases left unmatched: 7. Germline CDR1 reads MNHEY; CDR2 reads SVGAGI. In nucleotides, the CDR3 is TGTGCCAGCAGGCCCCTAGCGGGAGGGGGGGAGACCCAGTACTTC. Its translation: CASRPLAGGGETQYF.